This T cell receptor beta chain came from a study of molecular identifiers for immune sequencing clone quantification. Methods described previously, with TCR primers listed, were used for bulk TCR libraries. Using its own MiXCR run on the PCR reads, TCRdb lists one record per CDR3 protein. The sample has tens of thousands of distinct CDR3 sequences, approximately 17% seen once. The CDR3 totals 16 residues. Looked up from germline, CDR1 is DFQATT and CDR2 is SNEGSKA (reference sequence). V lost 2 bases, J lost 0 bases, and 16 bases lay in between. This clonotype has at least ten counts. The clonotype originates from a human donor in good health. Some libraries in this study had Jurkat cell RNA spiked in. What was sequenced was naive CD8+ T cells from blood, with Jurkat cell RNA spiked in. Subset: FACS-sorted CD8+CD4-CCR7+CD45RA+ naive T cells. This chain joins TRBV20-1 and TRBJ1-1; possibly TRBD1 for D (6 bases). DNA of the CDR3: TGCAGTGCTAGAAAATACAGGGACGTAATGAACACTGAAGCTTTCTTT. Encoded protein: CSARKYRDVMNTEAFF.